This T cell receptor (beta chain) was identified in a study of human T cells and chemical hapten exposure. Study at large: Alopecia areata, totalis and universalis patients, mostly female, were included.

V dropped 7 bases and J dropped 4 bases, with 13 bases sitting between them. The germline CDR1 and CDR2 sequences are SEHNR and FQNEAQ (reference sequence). The CDR3 runs 14 residues. Time point noted: pre-sensitization, week 0. The sample's treatment: therapeutic diphenylcyclopropenone sensitization with weekly scalp DPC. This clonotype appeared a few times. TCRdb reprocessed the RACE reads with MiXCR, giving one entry per CDR3 protein. The sample has over 300,000 distinct CDR3 sequences; less than 6.5% are singletons. Sequencing was performed on whole blood, taken in connection with sensitization to the hapten diphenylcyclopropenone (DPC). The receptor was isolated from a woman in her fifties or sixties with alopecia areata. Some clones in this sample may be carry-over from other donors' samples. The chain uses TRBV7-9 and TRBJ2-2; maybe TRBD1 (6 bases). CDR3 in DNA: TGTGCCAGCACGGTTCAGGGGTTCACCGGGGAGCTGTTTTTT. Amino acids: CASTVQGFTGELFF. Full variable domain (remainder filled in from reference TRBV7-9 and TRBJ2-2): DTGVSQNPRHKITKRGQNVTFRCDPISEHNRLYWYRQTLGQGPEFLTYFQNEAQLEKSRLLSDRFSAERPKGSFSTLEIQRTEQGDSAMYLCASTVQGFTGELFFGEGSRLTVL.